Shown below are 9 T cell receptor beta chains from a single sample sequenced in a study of blood T cells in healthy people across ages. Then a second PCR, running about 6 to 12 cycles, was carried out with a sample-barcoded 5' primer and a J-beta primer mix. MiXCR, run by TCRdb on the 5' RACE reads, gives a single entry per CDR3 protein. The data show 1 million to 1.2 million distinct CDR3 sequences, roughly two fifths seen once. Sequencing was done on a sample of blood. These receptors were obtained from a man aged 18 to 30 in good health.

V gene TRBV6-6 combines with J gene TRBJ2-1; 8 bases agree with TRBD2. This CDR3 region has 16 residues. Germline CDR1 reads MNHNY; CDR2 reads SVGAGI (reference sequence). V lost 2 bases to trimming and J lost 7 bases; unmatched junction nucleotides: 10. For the CDR3, the DNA is TGTGCCAGCAGTTACAGCCTGGGACTAGGGGAAAATGAGCAGTTCTTC. Translation: CASSYSLGLGENEQFF.

The chain is built from TRBV6-1 and TRBJ1-5, with 7 bases aligning to TRBD1. This CDR3 spans 17 amino acids. After removal of 1 base from V and 6 bases from J, the junction contained 12 bases not matched to a gene. Germline loops: CDR1 MNHNS, CDR2 SASEGT. The CDR3 bases are TGTGCCAGCAGTGAAGGTTGTTCGGGAGGGGGCGGTCAGCCCCAGCATTTT. Encoded protein: CASSEGCSGGGGQPQHF.

This clonotype appeared a few times. The V gene is TRBV24-1, the J gene TRBJ1-2; D is undetermined. The V and J ends lost 3 bases and 3 bases respectively, with 10 bases between them. Looked up from germline, CDR1 is KGHDR and CDR2 is SFDVKD. The CDR3 is 14 residues long. The CDR3 bases are TGTGCCACCAGTGATGGCTCGTACTACTATGGCTACACCTTC. This sequence encodes CATSDGSYYYGYTF.

This clonotype was picked up a small number of times. V is TRBV12-3 or TRBV12-4 and J is TRBJ1-2; 8 bases agree with TRBD1. There are 14 residues in the CDR3. Unmatched junction bases numbered 4, after V lost 1 base and J lost 6 bases. The CDR3 sequence: CASSLGGQGHGYTF. As DNA, the CDR3 is TGTGCCAGCAGTTTAGGTGGACAGGGCCATGGCTACACCTTC.

The gene calls are TRBV6-5 and TRBJ2-2, with D perhaps matching TRBD1 (5 bases). With 4 bases removed from V and 5 bases from J, the gap between germline ends came to 23 bases. The germline V gene encodes CDR1 MNHEY and CDR2 SVGAGI. The CDR3 is made up of 18 amino acids. The CDR3 sequence is CASSSATYQGLGTGELFF. In DNA, the CDR3 is TGTGCCAGCAGTTCTGCTACCTATCAGGGATTAGGAACCGGGGAGCTGTTTTTT.

The chain employs TRBV2 and TRBJ1-5; no clear D. This CDR3 comprises 13 residues. V lost 4 bases, J lost 8 bases, and 12 bases lay in between. CDR1 is SNHLY, CDR2 FYNNEI, per germline. CDR3 DNA sequence: TGTGCCAGCAGTGCGACACACGCGGAGCCCCAGCATTTT. This encodes CASSATHAEPQHF.

This chain connects TRBV6-5 to TRBJ2-1; 11 positions agree with TRBD2. The V gene's germline CDR1 is MNHEY and CDR2 SVGAGI. The CDR3 has 14 residues. V trimming: 5 bases; J trimming: 7 bases; junction bases outside the gene matches: 4. Here the CDR3 DNA reads TGTGCCAGCAGTGTTAGCGGGGGGGCAAATGAGCAGTTCTTC. It specifies CASSVSGGANEQFF.

The chain links TRBV12-3 or TRBV12-4 to TRBJ1-1; D is perhaps TRBD1 (6 bases). The CDR3 is 16 amino acids. V was cut by 2 bases and J by 11 bases, with 24 bases left in between. This chain's CDR3 is CASSLPGQGRLREAFF. The CDR3, as DNA: TGTGCCAGCAGTTTACCGGGCCAGGGGAGGCTTCGTGAGGCTTTCTTT.

The chain couples TRBV6-6 to TRBJ2-1; TRBD1 matches 7 bases. The length of the CDR3 is 16 residues. J lost 2 bases, V lost 7 bases, and 11 bases had no gene match. Germline lookup yields CDR1 MNHNY and CDR2 SVGAGI (reference sequence). The CDR3 loop is CASTSPGTATYNEQFF. The CDR3, as DNA: TGTGCCAGCACATCACCTGGGACAGCCACCTACAATGAGCAGTTCTTC.